The source of this T cell receptor beta chain is a study of a mutant IDH1 vaccine in newly diagnosed glioma (dated by TCRdb to about 2021). For context, the study as a whole: Vaccination was initiated 4-6 weeks after radiotherapy alone, or concurrently with temozolomide cycles in the chemotherapy-containing groups. Of the 25 to 35 treated patients, around 60% were male and around 38% were female, and a mean age of around 40 years was recorded. Before enrollment, most patients had been given radiochemotherapy with temozolomide as standard therapy, while the rest had received either radiotherapy alone or temozolomide alone. For exploratory analyses, about two dozen treated patients had longitudinal TCRB deep sequencing done wherever samples were available. Peripheral blood samples were drawn at six visits, namely V03 (baseline), V05, V07, V10, V12 and V13. The week-35 safety follow-up took place at visit V12, and the week-47 end of study took place at visit V13.

From the cysteine up to the phenylalanine, the CDR3 has a length of 14 residues. Only the CDR3 part of the read is kept: 42 bases, read in frame from the first base. Germline trimming: 6 bases from V, 2 bases from J; junction bases outside gene matches: 6. CDR1 LNHDA and CDR2 SQIVND are derived from the germline V gene (reference sequence). This clone was counted between two and nine times. Its antigen target is currently unknown. There are no base qualities to consult, and no much larger clone falls within one base. The library came from the immunoSEQ multiplex PCR assay. Rearranged TCR beta chain sequences were amplified using the hsTCRB Kit according to the manufacturer's protocol. An Illumina MiSeq was used to sequence the TCRB libraries. The study's processing was this. The kit vendor's proprietary platform handled demultiplexing, trimming and gene mapping. TCRdb limited this immuneACCESS table to in-frame rearrangements with V and J called. A share of clones is missing; checked studies link under half to unresolved V genes, and the rest is unexplained. V, J and clone size were drawn from that table, and D and trimming were deduced from the DNA. In this sample the table shows about 94,000 clones, approximately 89% of which occur a single time. Jointly, the top ten make up approximately 0.8% of the sample.

Read against the paper, the sample's time point label means: week 47, end of study. A 20-mer mutant IDH1 peptide at 300 micrograms in Montanide made up each vaccine dose, which was injected subcutaneously together with topical imiquimod. Eight vaccinations were administered to patients in weeks 1, 3, 5, 7, 11, 15, 19 and 23, corresponding to visits V03 through V10. Donors had newly diagnosed WHO grade 3 or 4 IDH1-mutant astrocytomas with loss of nuclear ATRX. The samples were drawn from NOA16, a multicentre, single-arm, open-label phase I trial in Germany that tested a mutant IDH1 peptide vaccine in humans for the first time. The DNeasy Blood and Tissue Kit was used to extract genomic DNA from EDTA blood for TCRB sequencing. Points the paper makes about the study in general: According to the authors, sample limitations meant that analyses of patient blood samples could not be reproduced. Immune responses induced by the vaccine were seen in roughly 92% of patients across multiple MHC alleles. Pseudoprogression seemed to be unrelated to changes in the top peripheral T cell clonotypes found by TCRB sequencing. Selection of PBMC samples for TCRB deep sequencing was based on availability.

The source was PBMCs, collected from a glioma patient whose treatment included an IDH1 peptide vaccine. The source is a woman between 50 and 59 years old with glioma. Recombination connected TRBV19 to TRBJ1-2; the central 7 bases match TRBD1. Here the CDR3 is given as CASRAGRGNYGYTF. Here is the DNA: TGTGCCAGTAGGGCGGGCAGGGGGAACTATGGCTACACCTTC.